What follows are 2 T cell receptor beta chains derived from one specimen sequenced in a study of blood T cell repertoires in COVID-19. Measured with immunoSEQ multiplex PCR; TCRdb has only the in-frame clones, and not every one. Seen here are roughly 40,000 clones, about 91% observed once, and the top ten hold 9.2%. Sequencing used peripheral blood. These receptors all stem from a man aged 50 to 60 with active COVID-19.

This chain uses TRBV28 with TRBJ2-1; TRBD1 agrees at 7 bases. V lost 1 base to trimming and J lost 7 bases; unmatched junction nucleotides: 7. CDR3 size: 15 residues. The germline V gene encodes CDR1 MDHEN and CDR2 SYDVKM. The CDR3 is CASSLSKQGRNEQFF. DNA for the CDR3: TGTGCCAGCAGTTTATCGAAACAGGGGAGAAATGAGCAGTTCTTC.

The gene calls are TRBV18 and TRBJ2-5; 9 bases are shared with TRBD1. V lost 3 bases, J lost 6 bases, and 8 bases stayed unmatched. Germline V gene data show CDR1 as KGHSH and CDR2 as LQKENI. The CDR3 is 15 residues long. CDR3 sequence: CASSPPGQGGKTQYF. CDR3 bases: TGTGCCAGCTCACCCCCGGGACAGGGTGGGAAGACCCAGTACTTC. Using reference TRBV18 and TRBJ2-5 for the parts outside the CDR3, the full variable domain is NAGVMQNPRHLVRRRGQEARLRCSPMKGHSHVYWYRQLPEEGLKFMVYLQKENIIDESGMPKERFSAEFPKEGPSILRIQQVVRGDSAAYFCASSPPGQGGKTQYFGPGTRLLVL.